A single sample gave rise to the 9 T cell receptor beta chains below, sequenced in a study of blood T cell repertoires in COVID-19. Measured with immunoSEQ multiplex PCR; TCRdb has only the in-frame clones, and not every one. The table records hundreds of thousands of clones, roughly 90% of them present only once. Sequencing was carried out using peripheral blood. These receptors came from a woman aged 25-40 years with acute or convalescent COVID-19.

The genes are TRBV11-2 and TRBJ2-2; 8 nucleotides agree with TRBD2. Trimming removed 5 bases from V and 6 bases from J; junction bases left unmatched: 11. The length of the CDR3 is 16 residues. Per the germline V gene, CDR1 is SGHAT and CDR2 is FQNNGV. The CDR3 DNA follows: TGTGCCAGCAGCCATTTCCTACGGGGGGGCGCCGGGGAGCTGTTTTTT. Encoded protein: CASSHFLRGGAGELFF.

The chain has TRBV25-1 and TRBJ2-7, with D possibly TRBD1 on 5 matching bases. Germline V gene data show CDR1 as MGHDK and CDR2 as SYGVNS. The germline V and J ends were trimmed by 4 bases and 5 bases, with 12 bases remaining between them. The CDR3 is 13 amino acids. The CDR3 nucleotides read TGTGCCAGCAGTGGACAGCTTGCCCACGAGCAGTACTTC. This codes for CASSGQLAHEQYF.

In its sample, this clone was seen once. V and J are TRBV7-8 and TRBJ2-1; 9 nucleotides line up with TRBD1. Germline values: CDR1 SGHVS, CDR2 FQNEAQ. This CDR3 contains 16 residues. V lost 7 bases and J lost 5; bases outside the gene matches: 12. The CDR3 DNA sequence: TGTGCCAGCAACCCAACGACCGGGACAGGGAACAATGAGCAGTTCTTC. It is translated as CASNPTTGTGNNEQFF.

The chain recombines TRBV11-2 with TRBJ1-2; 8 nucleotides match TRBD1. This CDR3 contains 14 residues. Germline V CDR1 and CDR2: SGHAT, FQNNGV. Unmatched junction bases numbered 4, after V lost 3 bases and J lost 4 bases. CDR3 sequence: CASSFRGTGYGYTF. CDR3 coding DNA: TGTGCCAGCAGCTTTCGCGGGACAGGCTATGGCTACACCTTC.

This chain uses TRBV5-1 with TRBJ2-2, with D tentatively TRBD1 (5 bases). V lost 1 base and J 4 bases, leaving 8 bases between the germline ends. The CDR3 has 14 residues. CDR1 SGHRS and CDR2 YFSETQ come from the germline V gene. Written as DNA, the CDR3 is TGCGCCAGCAGCTTGTTCCAGGGCACCGGGGAGCTGTTTTTT. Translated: CASSLFQGTGELFF.

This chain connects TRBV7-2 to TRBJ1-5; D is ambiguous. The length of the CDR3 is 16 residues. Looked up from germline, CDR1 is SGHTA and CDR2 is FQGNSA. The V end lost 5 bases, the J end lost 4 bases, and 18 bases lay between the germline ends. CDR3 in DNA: TGTGCCAGCAGCCCCCCGCCGGGTGAACGGAATCAGCCCCAGCATTTT. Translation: CASSPPPGERNQPQHF.

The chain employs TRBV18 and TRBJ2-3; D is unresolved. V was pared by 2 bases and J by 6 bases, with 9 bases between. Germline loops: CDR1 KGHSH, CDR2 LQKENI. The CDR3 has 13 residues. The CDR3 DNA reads TGTGCCAGCTCACCAAACATTGCTGATACGCAGTATTTT. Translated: CASSPNIADTQYF.

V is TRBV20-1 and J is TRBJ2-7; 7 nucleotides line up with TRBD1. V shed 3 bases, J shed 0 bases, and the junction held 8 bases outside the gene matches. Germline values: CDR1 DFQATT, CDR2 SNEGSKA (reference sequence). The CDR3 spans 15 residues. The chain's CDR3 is CSASKGQMSSYEQYF. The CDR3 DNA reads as TGCAGTGCTAGTAAGGGACAGATGAGCTCCTACGAGCAGTACTTC.

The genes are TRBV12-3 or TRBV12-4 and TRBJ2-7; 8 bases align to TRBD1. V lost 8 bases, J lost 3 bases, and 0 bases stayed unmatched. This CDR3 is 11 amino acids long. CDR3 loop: CASGTGYEQYF. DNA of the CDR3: TGTGCCAGCGGGACAGGCTACGAGCAGTACTTC.